A single T cell receptor beta chain is shown here with its context. The specificity of this receptor is unknown. Nothing much larger sits one base from this clone, and base qualities are not available. The donors were included in the validation cohort of roughly 130 subjects, a group kept apart from the roughly 680-subject first cohort. The data belong to a study of cytomegalovirus exposure and HLA in healthy donors (dated by TCRdb to about 2017). Regarding the research as a whole: According to a later analysis, one platform produced both the 120 validation repertoires and the 666 repertoires of the first cohort. Besides the first cohort of 666 subjects, a separate validation cohort made up of over 100 different subjects was used. The aim of the study was to test whether cataloging public T cell receptors could identify signatures of past pathogen exposure. To predict cytomegalovirus infection status, the study brought together high-throughput TCR immunosequencing, statistical association of individual TCRs with disease status, and machine learning. The investigation overall reported the following: Most TCR sequences were seen in very few donors, while some public TCRs were found in many individuals. In a later analysis, TCRs clustered in the first cohort were found to also tend to co-occur in the 130 or so validation repertoires, with approximately 94% of cluster scores above 0. A later analysis lacked HLA typing for the validation cohort, so it scored co-occurrence in that cohort across all 120 or so repertoires. A total of 150 to 200 TCR beta chains were listed by the study as associated with cytomegalovirus. It was suggested by the authors that the approach could potentially be generalized to other disease states and immunological phenotypes. In vitro tests confirmed that a few of the cytomegalovirus-associated TCR beta chains recognize cytomegalovirus antigens. In both the original and validation cohorts, the classifier was reported to diagnose cytomegalovirus status with high specificity and sensitivity.

The germline V gene (reference sequence) supplies CDR1 MNHNY and CDR2 SVGAGI. From cysteine to phenylalanine, the CDR3 is 16 amino acids long. Only the CDR3 DNA is retained, 48 bases long and in frame from the first base. V lost 2 bases and J lost 6 bases, and the count of bases not matched to a germline gene is 7. Library generation was performed with the immunoSEQ multiplex PCR assay. The paper's data handling went like this. To diagnose cytomegalovirus status from the catalog of TCR beta chain sequences, a statistical classification framework was built. In TCRdb, the immuneACCESS table is reduced to in-frame sequences with V and J assigned. These tables do not hold every clone; where another copy was compared, an unresolved V gene accounts for under half, and the others remain unexplained. Clonal size and the V and J genes are those of that table, whereas D and trimming came from the DNA. This sample lists 250,000 or so clones; roughly 89% were detected once. About 2.8% of the sample lies in the top ten.

The sequence links TRBV6-6 to TRBJ2-2, and 9 junction bases match TRBD1. Input material: PBMCs. This receptor was taken from a man between 18 and 35 years old in good health and CMV-seronegative. The CDR3 reads as follows: CASSYTWTGAAGELFF. The sequence in DNA is TGTGCCAGCAGTTACACTTGGACAGGGGCTGCCGGGGAGCTGTTTTTT.